This T cell receptor (beta chain) came from a study of OX40 agonist ivuxolimab in advanced cancers. Across the whole study: The dose-escalation group included hepatocellular carcinoma, melanoma, renal cell carcinoma and head and neck cancer.

Only in-frame clones appear in the TCRdb table, and some are missing; sequencing was by immunoSEQ multiplex PCR. Of under 100,000 clones listed, 85% to 90% are singletons. The study, taken as a whole, reports: Circulating CD4+ and CD8+ T cells showed clonal expansion by week 6 at 0.1 to 3.0 mg/kg. Which antigen the expanded peripheral T cells recognized is unknown.

This CDR3 comprises 13 residues. V lost 2 bases to trimming and J lost 7 bases, with 9 bases between them. Germline V gives CDR1 GTSNPN, CDR2 SVGIG (reference sequence). This clone was counted between two and nine times. Its antigen remains unidentified. The sequence was collected from an adult with an advanced solid tumor such as melanoma, head and neck, liver or kidney cancer. The source was CD4+ or CD8+ T cells sorted from blood, collected in a trial of the OX40 agonist ivuxolimab. V gene TRBV30 combines with J gene TRBJ1-6; no reliable D call. The CDR3 sequence is CAWSLSVNSPLHF. The CDR3, as DNA: TGTGCCTGGAGTCTATCAGTGAATTCACCCCTCCACTTT.